Below, 5 T cell receptor beta chains from the same sample are listed, as sequenced in a study of cytomegalovirus exposure and HLA in healthy donors. Primers included in the PCR were 60 Vbeta and 13 Jbeta primers. TCRdb's table, derived via immunoSEQ multiplex PCR, lists solely in-frame clones and lacks some. In the table there are about 190,000 clones, 85% of which are singletons. Sequencing input: PBMCs. The receptors come from a boy aged 2-15 years in good health and CMV-seronegative.

V is TRBV11-2 and J is TRBJ2-7; the D gene is possibly TRBD1 (5 bases). The CDR3 runs to 14 residues. CDR1 and CDR2 (germline): SGHAT, FQNNGV. Trimming cost V 2 bases and J 2 bases, with 10 bases left between them. The chain's CDR3 is CASSLYKGTYEQYF. CDR3 in DNA: TGTGCCAGCAGCTTATACAAGGGGACCTACGAGCAGTACTTC.

Points on this clone: The same CDR3 can be traced to other DNA sequences in this sample. The V gene is TRBV29-1, the J gene TRBJ1-2; TRBD1 might be the D (5 bases). Trimming stripped 3 bases from V and 11 bases from J, with 19 bases between. Looked up from germline, CDR1 is SQVTM and CDR2 is ANQGSEA. This CDR3 is built from 13 residues. The CDR3 spells CSVDGAGGAGYTF. The DNA of the CDR3 is TGCAGCGTTGACGGGGCGGGGGGTGCTGGTTACACCTTC.

The rearrangement joins TRBV19 to TRBJ2-3; 10 bases are a match to TRBD2. The germline gives CDR1 LNHDA, CDR2 SQIVND (reference sequence). The trim removed 5 bases at V and 7 bases at J, leaving 6 bases unmatched. The CDR3 length is 14 residues. The CDR3 sequence is CASSLAGDVNTQYF. The CDR3 nucleotides read TGTGCCAGTAGTCTAGCGGGAGACGTGAATACGCAGTATTTT.

The CDR3 spells CASRIRQENTEAFF. CDR3 bases: TGTGCCAGCAGGATAAGACAGGAAAACACTGAAGCTTTCTTT. The V and J genes are TRBV2 and TRBJ1-1; TRBD1 might be the D (6 bases). Germline V gives CDR1 SNHLY, CDR2 FYNNEI. V was shortened by 6 bases and J by 2 bases, with 13 bases between the two germline ends. The CDR3 has 14 residues.

The table lists this clone with a few counts. The V and J genes are TRBV4-2 and TRBJ1-1; no definite D call. This CDR3 region has 12 residues. V gave up 8 bases and J gave up 4 bases, with 11 bases separating them. Germline loops: CDR1 LGHNA, CDR2 YNFKEQ. The CDR3 DNA reads as TGTGCCAGCGCGGGTAGCGGCACTGAAGCTTTCTTT. It is translated as CASAGSGTEAFF.